These 15 T cell receptor beta chains came from one sample sequenced in a study of OX40 agonist ivuxolimab in advanced cancers. Data came from immunoSEQ multiplex PCR; TCRdb stores just in-frame clones and leaves some out. Among tens of thousands of clones listed, around 89% were seen once. Sequenced material: CD4+ or CD8+ T cells sorted from blood, taken in a trial of the OX40 agonist ivuxolimab. These receptors all stem from an adult with an advanced solid tumor such as melanoma, head and neck, liver or kidney cancer.

The chain recombines TRBV5-6 with TRBJ2-7, with 8 bases fitting TRBD2. This CDR3 has 14 residues. Per the germline V gene, CDR1 is SGHDT and CDR2 is YYEEEE. The junction had 2 bases not matched to a gene; V was cut back by 3 bases and J by 0 bases. The CDR3 DNA is TGTGCCAGCAGCTCAAGCGGGGGCTCCTACGAGCAGTACTTC. Its translation: CASSSSGGSYEQYF.

V is TRBV7-6 and J is TRBJ2-7; 7 positions agree with TRBD2. Unmatched junction bases numbered 11, after V lost 3 bases and J lost 3 bases. The CDR3 spans 16 residues. Germline lookup yields CDR1 SGHVS and CDR2 FNYEAQ. CDR3 loop: CASSLGSGRFDYEQYF. As DNA, the CDR3 is TGTGCCAGCAGCTTGGGTAGCGGGCGATTTGACTACGAGCAGTACTTC.

The V call is TRBV5-1, the J call TRBJ2-7; 7 positions agree with TRBD1. CDR3 length: 15 residues. Germline V gives CDR1 SGHRS, CDR2 YFSETQ. V gave up 1 base and J gave up 2 bases; unmatched junction bases: 6. The CDR3 loop reads CASSLQGGLAYEQYF. CDR3 DNA sequence: TGCGCCAGCAGCTTGCAAGGGGGCCTCGCCTACGAGCAGTACTTC.

The chain employs TRBV30 and TRBJ2-2; perhaps TRBD1 as D (6 bases). V was clipped by 3 bases and J by 4 bases, with 12 bases between them. Germline CDR1 GTSNPN, CDR2 SVGIG (reference sequence). The CDR3 covers 14 residues. The CDR3 sequence is CAWSQTGGTGELFF. The CDR3 nucleotides are TGTGCCTGGAGCCAGACAGGAGGCACCGGGGAGCTGTTTTTT.

The table lists this clone with a count of one. This sequence joins TRBV10-3 and TRBJ2-2; 8 bases line up with TRBD1. Trimming removed 7 bases from V and 4 bases from J; junction bases left unmatched: 5. The length of the CDR3 is 14 residues. CDR1 and CDR2 from the germline V gene are ENHRY and SYGVKD. This chain's CDR3 is CAITRTGPTGELFF. The CDR3 DNA reads as TGTGCCATCACCCGGACAGGGCCCACCGGGGAGCTGTTTTTT.

V and J are TRBV5-4 and TRBJ1-2; 7 bases are a match to TRBD1. CDR1 is SGHNT, CDR2 YYREEE, per germline (reference sequence). This CDR3 contains 14 residues. V gave up 4 bases and J gave up 2 bases; unmatched junction bases: 5. The DNA of the CDR3 is TGTGCCAGCAGCCCGGACAGGTCGAACTATGGCTACACCTTC. Translated: CASSPDRSNYGYTF.

This chain links TRBV6-4 with TRBJ2-2; 9 nucleotides align to TRBD1. Looked up from germline, CDR1 is MRHNA and CDR2 is SNTAGT. Trimming at V came to 6 bases and at J to 4 bases, leaving 3 bases not matched to a gene. The CDR3 is 14 amino acids. In DNA, the CDR3 is TGTGCCAGCAGACGACAGGGGGGCACCGGGGAGCTGTTTTTT. Amino acid sequence: CASRRQGGTGELFF.

The rearrangement links TRBV28 to TRBJ2-7; 10 positions agree with TRBD2. The CDR3 length is 15 residues. The J segment lost 5 bases and the V segment lost 8 bases, leaving 12 bases of the junction unmatched. The germline CDR1 and CDR2 sequences are MDHEN and SYDVKM. This CDR3 reads CASHPMSSGRNEQYF. The CDR3 region has the DNA TGTGCCAGCCACCCAATGTCTAGCGGGAGAAACGAGCAGTACTTC.

DNA for the CDR3: TGTGCCAGCAGTTTTATTCAGGGGAGCTCTGGGGCCAACGTCCTGACTTTC. It codes for CASSFIQGSSGANVLTF. The chain links TRBV27 to TRBJ2-6; D perhaps matches TRBD1 (6 bases). Germline CDR1 and CDR2: MNHEY and SMNVEV (reference sequence). Trimming stripped 3 bases from V and 0 bases from J, with 12 bases between. This CDR3 has 17 amino acids.

In nucleotides, the CDR3 is TGTGCCAGCAGGCCCCAGCTCTCCATACGGTACGATGAGCAGTTCTTC. This translates into CASRPQLSIRYDEQFF. This sequence joins TRBV7-2 and TRBJ2-1; D gene uncertain. Trimming pared 6 bases from V and 8 bases from J, leaving 23 bases between. The CDR3 is made up of 16 amino acids. Germline V lookup: CDR1 SGHTA, CDR2 FQGNSA.

The chain recombines TRBV5-8 with TRBJ1-1; TRBD1 matches 10 bases. CDR3 length: 16 amino acids. After removal of 2 bases from V and 2 bases from J, the junction contained 6 bases not matched to a gene. Germline V gene data show CDR1 as SGHTS and CDR2 as YDEGEE. The CDR3: CASSLRDRGLNTEAFF. The CDR3 DNA follows: TGTGCCAGCAGCTTACGGGACAGGGGACTTAACACTGAAGCTTTCTTT.

The gene calls are TRBV27 and TRBJ1-6; D may be TRBD1 (5 bases). The germline V and J ends were trimmed by 6 bases and 6 bases, with 12 bases remaining between them. The CDR3 extends over 14 amino acids. Germline V gene data show CDR1 as MNHEY and CDR2 as SMNVEV (reference sequence). This CDR3 is CASRQQASNSPLHF. As DNA, the CDR3 is TGTGCCAGCAGACAACAGGCGTCTAATTCACCCCTCCACTTT.

This clone was picked up a small number of times. The chain carries TRBV2 and TRBJ1-5; D remains unclear. V was clipped by 1 base and J by 4 bases, with 11 bases between them. CDR1 SNHLY and CDR2 FYNNEI come from the germline V gene. This CDR3 has 15 amino acids. Written as DNA, the CDR3 is TGTGCCAGCAGTGAAGGGCCCAAAGGGAATCAGCCCCAGCATTTT. Residues: CASSEGPKGNQPQHF.

This clone turned up a few times. The chain recombines TRBV18 with TRBJ2-5; tentatively, D is TRBD2 (5 bases). V lost 2 bases, J lost 4 bases, and 11 bases lay in between. The germline CDR1 and CDR2 sequences are KGHSH and LQKENI. The CDR3 contains 14 residues. The CDR3 DNA reads TGTGCCAGCTCACCAATCACCGAGGGAGAGACCCAGTACTTC. This gives the protein CASSPITEGETQYF.

The chain has TRBV5-1 and TRBJ2-7; D is possibly TRBD1 (5 bases). The CDR3 is 12 residues long. Trimming cost V 0 bases and J 7 bases, with 8 bases left between them. Germline V gives CDR1 SGHRS, CDR2 YFSETQ. The CDR3 loop is CASSLGTSEQYF. Here the CDR3 DNA reads TGCGCCAGCAGCTTGGGGACATCTGAGCAGTACTTC.